This T cell receptor beta chain was documented in a study of CD8+ T cells in alopecia areata. In each case, RNA was isolated and then reverse transcribed into cDNA as the sequencing template. Using immunoSEQ multiplex PCR, the repertoire was profiled, and TCRdb retains in-frame clones only, with some absent. The table includes 250,000 to 300,000 clones, more than 45% detected once. Regarding the study as a whole: Sharing of TCR sequences between patients (possibly for HLA-related reasons) was less clear than in mice. It was observed that many expanded lesional clones persisted in scalp and blood during tofacitinib.

The sample's treatment: oral pan-JAK inhibitor, 5-10 mg twice daily. V was clipped by 2 bases and J by 3 bases, with 11 bases between them. Germline CDR1 reads SGHRS; CDR2 reads YFSETQ. The CDR3 extends over 14 amino acids. To note about this clone: No antigen is known for it.

The sample consisted of CD4+ T cells sorted from blood, taken at week 24, from a patient treated with tofacitinib. V is TRBV5-1 and J is TRBJ1-1; weak D call: TRBD1 (5 bases). This sequence originates from a human donor with alopecia areata. The CDR3 reads CASSLRGADTEAFF. CDR3 DNA: TGCGCCAGCAGCTTAAGGGGCGCAGACACTGAAGCTTTCTTT.